This T cell receptor (beta chain) was found in a study of blood T cell repertoires in COVID-19. About the research overall: Samples of COVID-19 (acute and convalescent) were obtained from the United States, Italy and Spain.

The CDR3 length is 15 residues. J was trimmed by 1 base and V by 9 bases; bases with no gene match: 7. The V gene's germline CDR1 is SNHLY and CDR2 FYNNEI. The table came from immunoSEQ multiplex PCR; TCRdb's copy has only in-frame clones and leaves some out. In the table there are around 65,000 clones, approximately 79% of which are singletons. The J gene is TRBJ2-2, the V gene TRBV2; the match to TRBD1 covers 8 bases. Source material: peripheral blood. The sequence was obtained from a woman of 80 years or more with active or convalescent COVID-19. CDR3 region: CARQSGTGNTGELFF. Here the CDR3 DNA reads TGTGCCAGACAATCCGGGACAGGGAACACCGGGGAGCTGTTTTTT. Variable domain in full (rest from reference TRBV2 and TRBJ2-2): EPEVTQTPSHQVTQMGQEVILRCVPISNHLYFYWYRQILGQKVEFLVSFYNNEISEKSEIFDDQFSVERPDGSNFTLKIRSTKLEDSAMYFCARQSGTGNTGELFFGEGSRLTVL.